The sequence of this T cell receptor (beta chain) was determined in a study of blood T cell repertoires in COVID-19. Study details: Nucleic acid was either cDNA or gDNA, and it came from T cells, B-cell-depleted T cells, or PBMCs.

Per the authors' pipeline: For nucleated cells, counts were estimated from reference gene primer amplification. Here immunoSEQ multiplex PCR was the method, and the copy in TCRdb shows in-frame clones only, minus some. From that table come the V and J calls and clone size; the DNA was used to work out D and trimming. The sample carries 250,000 to 350,000 clones, around 90% recorded once. CDR1 is SGHAT and CDR2 is FQDESV in the germline V gene (reference sequence). This CDR3 is built from 14 residues. V lost 4 bases, J lost 3 bases, and 5 bases stayed unmatched. J is TRBJ2-5 and V is TRBV11-1; TRBD1 matches at 7 bases. This TCR was recovered from a woman in her 50s who had recovered from COVID-19. The sequenced sample was peripheral blood. CDR3 sequence (DNA): TGTGCCAGCAGCTCCGGGACAGCTAAAGAGACCCAGTACTTC. Translation gives CASSSGTAKETQYF.